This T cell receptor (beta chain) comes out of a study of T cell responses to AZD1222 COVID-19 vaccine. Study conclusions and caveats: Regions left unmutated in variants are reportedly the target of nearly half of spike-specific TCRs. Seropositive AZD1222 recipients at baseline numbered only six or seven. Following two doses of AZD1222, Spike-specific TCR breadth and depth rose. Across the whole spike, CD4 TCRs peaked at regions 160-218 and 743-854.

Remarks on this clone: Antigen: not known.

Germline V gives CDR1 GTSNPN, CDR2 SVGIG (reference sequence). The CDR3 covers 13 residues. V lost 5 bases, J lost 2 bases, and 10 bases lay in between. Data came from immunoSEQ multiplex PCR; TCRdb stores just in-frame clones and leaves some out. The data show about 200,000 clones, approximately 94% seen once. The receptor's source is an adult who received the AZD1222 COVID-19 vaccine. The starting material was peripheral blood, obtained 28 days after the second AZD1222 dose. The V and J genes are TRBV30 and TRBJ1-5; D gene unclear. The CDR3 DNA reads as TGTGCCTGGGGGCCTGCGGGCAATCAGCCCCAGCATTTT. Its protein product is CAWGPAGNQPQHF.